These 9 T cell receptor beta chains originate from one sample sequenced in a study of cytomegalovirus exposure and HLA in healthy donors. Researchers ran the PCR with 60 Vbeta and 13 Jbeta primers. Measured with immunoSEQ multiplex PCR; TCRdb has only the in-frame clones, and not every one. The profile covers approximately 220,000 clones, with about 79% appearing a single time and around 2% taken by the ten largest. Sequencing was performed on PBMCs. These receptors all stem from a man aged 18 to 29 in good health and CMV-seronegative.

The chain uses TRBV11-2 and TRBJ1-4; maybe TRBD1 (6 bases). The germline V gene encodes CDR1 SGHAT and CDR2 FQNNGV. The length of the CDR3 is 14 residues. V was cut by 6 bases and J by 5 bases, with 13 bases left in between. The CDR3 bases are TGTGCCAGCAGTCGAGGGGGGGGGAATGAAAAACTGTTTTTT. Its translation is CASSRGGGNEKLFF.

CDR3 DNA: TGTGCCAGTAGTAATCAGGGGGCAACTAATGAAAAACTGTTTTTT. Residues: CASSNQGATNEKLFF. V gene TRBV19 combines with J gene TRBJ1-4; 7 bases are a match to TRBD1. J lost 0 bases, V lost 4 bases, and 2 bases had no gene match. Germline assignment: CDR1 LNHDA and CDR2 SQIVND (reference sequence). This CDR3 is 15 amino acids long.

The CDR3 DNA reads as TGTGCCAGCAGTAACAGGGTAACCGGCTACACCTTC. Translated: CASSNRVTGYTF. The chain is built from TRBV6-5 and TRBJ1-2, with D possibly matching TRBD1 (6 bases). CDR3 length: 12 residues. The V gene lost 5 bases and the J gene lost 8 bases, with 12 bases spanning the gap. CDR1 MNHEY and CDR2 SVGAGI come from the germline V gene.

This clone was detected only a few times. The chain uses TRBV4-3 and TRBJ2-7, with D hard to call. V was clipped by 5 bases and J by 3 bases, with 14 bases between them. Germline V gives CDR1 LGHNA, CDR2 YSLEER. This CDR3 region has 14 residues. The CDR3 reads CASSSQVYSYEQYF. CDR3 sequence (DNA): TGCGCCAGCAGCAGCCAAGTATACAGCTACGAGCAGTACTTC.

In its sample, this clone was seen once. The chain combines TRBV5-4 with TRBJ2-2; D is uncertain. Germline values: CDR1 SGHNT, CDR2 YYREEE (reference sequence). The CDR3 consists of 14 residues. The germline V and J ends were trimmed by 0 bases and 5 bases, with 8 bases remaining between them. DNA of the CDR3: TGTGCCAGCAGCTTGGCGGGTATGACCGGGGAGCTGTTTTTT. Encoded protein: CASSLAGMTGELFF.

The rearrangement uses TRBV5-1 and TRBJ1-2; D remains ambiguous. CDR1 SGHRS and CDR2 YFSETQ come from the germline V gene. There are 12 residues in the CDR3. The germline V and J ends were trimmed by 3 bases and 5 bases, with 8 bases remaining between them. The DNA of the CDR3 is TGCGCCAGCAGCTATGACAATTATGGCTACACCTTC. It yields the protein CASSYDNYGYTF.

The V and J genes are TRBV5-5 and TRBJ2-4; 7 nucleotides agree with TRBD1. Germline-derived CDR1 and CDR2 are SGHKS and YYEKEE (reference sequence). V trimming: 0 bases; J trimming: 7 bases; junction bases outside the gene matches: 10. CDR3 length equals 16 residues. The CDR3 DNA reads TGTGCCAGCAGCTTGGGGACAGGTCATAATGGGAACATTCAGTACTTC. Translating gives CASSLGTGHNGNIQYF.

The chain couples TRBV10-3 to TRBJ1-3; the D is unclear. Germline V gene lookup returns CDR1 ENHRY and CDR2 SYGVKD. Trimming stripped 0 bases from V and 0 bases from J, with 6 bases between. The CDR3 is 15 residues long. The CDR3 DNA sequence: TGTGCCATCAGTGAGTCAGCGAGCTCTGGAAACACCATATATTTT. This encodes CAISESASSGNTIYF.

This clone has a single count. This chain connects TRBV7-3 to TRBJ2-7; 8 positions agree with TRBD1. The V segment lost 0 bases and the J segment 7 bases; nucleotides outside the gene matches: 8. The length of the CDR3 is 15 residues. Germline V gene sequence: CDR1 SGHTA, CDR2 FQGTGA. The CDR3 reads CASSLTAGGAGEQYF. The CDR3, as DNA: TGTGCCAGCAGCTTAACGGCAGGGGGCGCGGGAGAGCAGTACTTC.